This T cell receptor (beta chain) was sequenced for a study of CD8 T cells in ankylosing spondylitis. A single record per CDR3 protein comes from TCRdb applying MiXCR to the 5' RACE reads. The data contain about 64,000 distinct CDR3 sequences, 6% to 8% of them singletons. CDR1 SNHLY and CDR2 FYNNEI come from the germline V gene. V lost 6 bases and J lost 6; bases outside the gene matches: 7. This CDR3 spans 15 amino acids. Overall study results and limits: Some motif variants were previously reported in reactive arthritis synovial fluid and blood.

This clonotype was picked up a small number of times. Its antigen is not known. Sequencing used synovial fluid, either unsorted or a sorted T cell fraction (not recorded which). The gene calls are TRBV2 and TRBJ1-5, with TRBD1 matching over 11 bases. The TCR comes from a male donor with ankylosing spondylitis. CDR3 DNA: TGTGCCAGCAGCCGAGGACAGGGGGCAGGTCAGCCCCAGCATTTT. Its protein product is CASSRGQGAGQPQHF.